A selection of T cell receptor beta chains follows, all from one sample in a study of blood T cell repertoires in COVID-19. TCRdb keeps only in-frame clones here, not all; method: immunoSEQ multiplex PCR. The sample has more than 80,000 clones; over 55% are singletons. The sequenced sample consisted of peripheral blood. The receptor set was obtained from a human donor with acute or convalescent COVID-19. The donor label of this sample is uncertain. Both conserved end residues are part of each CDR3. The D gene is left open where the match is weak. Only some rows state a clone size, as once, few, many or a class for expanded clones.

J gene	V gene	clone size	D gene	CDR3 DNA	CDR3 protein
TRBJ2-2	TRBV6-4	few	NA	TGTGCCAGCAAAAAGGGCGGGGAGAACACCGGGGAGCTGTTTTTT	CASKKGGENTGELFF
TRBJ2-5	TRBV10-1	NA	TRBD1	TGCGCCAGCAGTGAGGGGGACAGGGTGAGGGAGACCCAGTACTTC	CASSEGDRVRETQYF
TRBJ2-7	TRBV13	NA	TRBD1	TGTGCCAGCAGCTCCGGGCGGGACAGGGCCCCCTACGAGCAGTACTTC	CASSSGRDRAPYEQYF
TRBJ1-6	TRBV5-1	few	NA	TGCGCCAGCAGCTATCGGACAGCGAGCTCCTATAATTCACCCCTCCACTTT	CASSYRTASSYNSPLHF
TRBJ2-3	TRBV19	NA	TRBD2	TGTGCCAGTAGCAAAATCCGGGGGGGGGAAACAGATACGCAGTATTTT	CASSKIRGGETDTQYF
TRBJ1-4	TRBV3-1/TRBV3-2	NA	NA	TGTGCCAGCAGCCAGGACAGCGTTAATGAAAAACTGTTTTTT	CASSQDSVNEKLFF
TRBJ1-1	TRBV29-1	NA	NA	TGCAGCGTTGAAGATTTGGGAGGGAACACTGAAGCTTTCTTT	CSVEDLGGNTEAFF
TRBJ2-1	TRBV5-1	NA	NA	TGCGCCAGCAGCTTGGTTACCTTAGCGTCGACCTCCTACAATGAGCAGTTCTTC	CASSLVTLASTSYNEQFF
TRBJ1-2	TRBV4-2	NA	NA	TGTGCCAGCAGCCAAGACCCCAGGGCAGGGGTGGCCAACTATGGCTACACCTTC	CASSQDPRAGVANYGYTF
TRBJ1-2	TRBV9	NA	NA	TGTGCCAGCAGCGAGAGCGACAGCTACTATGGCTACACCTTC	CASSESDSYYGYTF
TRBJ2-3	TRBV5-4	NA	NA	TGTGCCAGCAGCATGATACAAAGCACAGATACGCAGTATTTT	CASSMIQSTDTQYF
TRBJ2-3	TRBV7-2	NA	TRBD2	TGTGCCAGCAGCCGGACTAGCGGGGGACTCACAGATACGCAGTATTTT	CASSRTSGGLTDTQYF
TRBJ1-4	TRBV5-1	NA	TRBD1	TGCGCCAGCAGCTTAGGACAGGGGGCGCATGAAAAACTGTTTTTT	CASSLGQGAHEKLFF
TRBJ2-1	TRBV21-1	few	NA	TGTGCCAGCAGCAAACGGACTAGCGGAACCTACAATGAGCAGTTCTTC	CASSKRTSGTYNEQFF
TRBJ2-4	TRBV3-1/TRBV3-2	NA	NA	TGTGCCAGCAGCCTGAGTCCAGTAGGGGGTACCAAAAACATTCAGTACTTC	CASSLSPVGGTKNIQYF
TRBJ2-1	TRBV29-1	NA	NA	TGCAGCGCCCATCGCGGCAGGGGTCTCCCAGAGCAGTTCTTC	CSAHRGRGLPEQFF
TRBJ1-3	TRBV3-1/TRBV3-2	NA	NA	TGTGCCAGCAGCCAGAGGGCCAGCTCTGGAAACACCATATATTTT	CASSQRASSGNTIYF
TRBJ1-1	TRBV19	few	NA	TGTGCCAGTAGTATCTTTGAGGGGAACACTGAAGCTTTCTTT	CASSIFEGNTEAFF
TRBJ1-1	TRBV11-2	NA	TRBD1	TGTGCCAGCAGCTCAACCCCAGGACAGGGTGGCACTGAAGCTTTCTTT	CASSSTPGQGGTEAFF
TRBJ1-1	TRBV5-1	NA	TRBD1	TGCGCCAGCAGCTTGGCACCGGGACAGGGCACTGAAGCTTTCTTT	CASSLAPGQGTEAFF
TRBJ1-6	TRBV6-5	NA	TRBD1	TGTGCCAGCAGTTACGGACAGGGGGCTTTTAATTCACCCCTCCACTTT	CASSYGQGAFNSPLHF
TRBJ2-3	TRBV27	NA	TRBD2	TGTGCCAGCAGTTCCTCCTCCGGACTAGCGGGGGGAACTAGCACAGATACGCAGTATTTT	CASSSSSGLAGGTSTDTQYF
TRBJ1-2	TRBV3-1/TRBV3-2	NA	TRBD1	TGTGCCAGCAGCCACCAAACAGGTCCAGGGGGGTATGGCTACACCTTC	CASSHQTGPGGYGYTF
TRBJ2-7	TRBV6-6	NA	NA	TGTGCCAGCAGTTTGACTGGTACCTACGAGCAGTACTTC	CASSLTGTYEQYF
TRBJ2-1	TRBV28	NA	TRBD1	TGTGCCAGCAGGGGGGGGACAGGGGGAAATGAGCAGTTCTTC	CASRGGTGGNEQFF
TRBJ1-2	TRBV4-2	NA	NA	TGTGCCAGCAGCCAAAGTCTCAGAGAGGGAGCAGACTATGGCTACACCTTC	CASSQSLREGADYGYTF
TRBJ2-7	TRBV5-1	NA	TRBD2	TGCGCCAGCAGCGGGGTAACGGGGGGGATTACCTACGAGCAGTACTTC	CASSGVTGGITYEQYF
TRBJ1-2	TRBV19	few	NA	TGTGCCAGTAGTATCCGTATTTATGATGGACAGCGCCGTAGTGGTGGCTACACCTTC	CASSIRIYDGQRRSGGYTF
TRBJ2-3	TRBV12-5	once	TRBD1	TGTGCTAGTGGTTCCGGACAGGGGGCAAGAGATACGCAGTATTTT	CASGSGQGARDTQYF
TRBJ1-6	TRBV12-3/TRBV12-4	NA	NA	TGTGCCAGCAGGGGGCTCAATAATTCACCCCTCCACTTT	CASRGLNNSPLHF
TRBJ2-6	TRBV21-1	NA	NA	TGTGCCAGCAGCGGTCGGGGGGGCCGTGATGGGGCCAACGTCCTGACTTTC	CASSGRGGRDGANVLTF
TRBJ1-3	TRBV2	NA	NA	TGTGCCAGCAGTGTTTTGAGCTCTGGAAACACCATATATTTT	CASSVLSSGNTIYF
TRBJ2-1	TRBV27	NA	NA	TGTGCCAGCAGTTTATGGGTGACAGGAGTTCAGTTCTTC	CASSLWVTGVQFF
TRBJ2-5	TRBV21-1	NA	NA	TGTGCCAGCAGCAAAGCCAGAGGAGACAGGGGGCCTCGGGAGACCCAGTACTTC	CASSKARGDRGPRETQYF
TRBJ2-7	TRBV15	NA	TRBD2	TGTGCCACCAGCAGAGATCAGGTAGCGGGGGAGCAGTACTTC	CATSRDQVAGEQYF
TRBJ2-5	TRBV11-2	NA	NA	TGTGCCAGCAGCCCACGGACATCTTATCCAGAGACCCAGTACTTC	CASSPRTSYPETQYF
TRBJ2-3	TRBV25-1	NA	NA	TGTGCCAGCAGTGTAACCGGGACAGATACGCAGTATTTT	CASSVTGTDTQYF
TRBJ1-1	TRBV6-6	NA	TRBD1	TGTGCCAGCGGGGTGACAGGGAAGAACACTGAAGCTTTCTTT	CASGVTGKNTEAFF
TRBJ1-2	TRBV28	NA	TRBD1	TGTGCCAGCAGAAGACAGGGGGGGGACTATGGCTACACCTTC	CASRRQGGDYGYTF
TRBJ1-5	TRBV19	few	NA	TGTGCCAGTAGTGTACTTCATAGCAATCAGCCCCAGCATTTT	CASSVLHSNQPQHF
TRBJ2-7	TRBV5-3	NA	TRBD1	TGTGCCAGAAGCGTCGGCCGGGACAGGGCCCCTCTCACGGGCTTC	CARSVGRDRAPLTGF
TRBJ1-1	TRBV21-1	NA	NA	TGTGCCAGCAGCAAAGCGCTAGGGGACACTGAAGCTTTCTTT	CASSKALGDTEAFF
TRBJ1-4	TRBV27	NA	NA	TGTGCCAGCAGTCCCTACCCACGGGAGCCAGAAAAACTGTTTTTT	CASSPYPREPEKLFF
TRBJ1-5	TRBV2	NA	NA	TGTGCCAGCAGTGGTCAGGGGTTTAGCAATCAGCCCCAGCATTTT	CASSGQGFSNQPQHF
TRBJ1-6	TRBV18	NA	NA	TGTGCCAGCTCACCGCCGGGATCACCCCTCCACTTT	CASSPPGSPLHF
TRBJ2-5	TRBV6-4	NA	TRBD2	TGTGCCATATCCAGCGGGAGAGAGACCCAGTACTTC	CAISSGRETQYF
TRBJ2-5	TRBV5-1	NA	NA	TGCGCCAGCAGCTTGGAGGGGGGGGCGAGGGAGACCCAGTACTTC	CASSLEGGARETQYF
TRBJ2-5	TRBV10-3	NA	TRBD2	TGTGCCATCAGTGCTCTAGCGGGGGGGCCCCAGGAGACCCAGTACTTC	CAISALAGGPQETQYF
TRBJ2-3	TRBV19	NA	NA	TGTGCCACCGCCATCGGGGACTCTAGCACAGATACGCAGTATTTT	CATAIGDSSTDTQYF
TRBJ1-1	TRBV11-2	NA	NA	TGTGCCAGCAGCCTACAATTTAAAGGGGCTGAAGCTTTCTTT	CASSLQFKGAEAFF
TRBJ2-6	TRBV30	once	TRBD2	TGTGCCTGGAGTGGCGAGCGGGGGTTTCTCTCTGGGGCCAACGTCCTGACTTTC	CAWSGERGFLSGANVLTF
TRBJ2-3	TRBV27	many	NA	TGTGCCAGCAGTTTCAGGTCTCAGCCGCAGTATTTT	CASSFRSQPQYF
TRBJ2-1	TRBV5-5	NA	NA	TGTGCCAGCAGCCCCGACACTTACAATGAGCAGTTCTTC	CASSPDTYNEQFF
TRBJ1-6	TRBV6-5	NA	TRBD1	TGTGCCAGCAGTTACGCACCGACAGGGCAAGCGTCACCCCTCCACTTT	CASSYAPTGQASPLHF
TRBJ2-5	TRBV27	NA	NA	TGTGCCAGCAGCCTCAGGGGATGGCAAGAGACCCAGTACTTC	CASSLRGWQETQYF
TRBJ1-1	TRBV5-4	NA	NA	TGTGCCAGCAGCTTGGCCAATTCTGAAGCTTTCTTT	CASSLANSEAFF
TRBJ2-5	TRBV7-8	NA	NA	TGTGCCAGCAGCTTAGGCGGACTCAGGGGGACCCAGTACTTC	CASSLGGLRGTQYF
TRBJ2-7	TRBV6-5	NA	TRBD1	TGTGCCAGCATCGCGGGACAGGGAGGGTACGAGCAGTACTTC	CASIAGQGGYEQYF